The clone carrying this T cell receptor beta chain was observed many times. The sample belongs to a study of T cells in Graves' hyperthyroidism and ophthalmopathy. For the study at large: Peripheral blood samples were taken at initial diagnosis, prior to any treatment.

Each diagnosis drew on symptoms, thyroxine, TRAb, thyroid ultrasound and orbital computed tomography findings. A roughly 9.1 ml volume of fresh peripheral blood provided the PBMCs. Amplified regions were TCR beta CDR3 sequences from RNA transcripts. Researchers ran a first-round RT-PCR on the TCR CDR3 using the HTBI primer set. TCRdb reanalysed the multiplex PCR reads using MiXCR and keeps one entry per CDR3 protein. The data show hundreds of thousands of distinct CDR3 sequences, around 14% seen once. What was sequenced was blood. The receptor's source is a woman aged 25 to 39 with Graves' hyperthyroidism.

CDR3 nucleotides: TGTGCCAGCAGTCGGACAACCGAAGCTTTCTTT. This encodes CASSRTTEAFF. The chain combines TRBV6-1 with TRBJ1-1; a possible D gene is TRBD1 (5 bases). The CDR3 runs to 11 residues. CDR1 and CDR2 from the germline V gene are MNHNS and SASEGT. Trimming took 5 bases from V and 8 from J, leaving 9 bases between them.